This T cell receptor (beta chain) was observed in a study of shared clonotypes between healthy human individuals. Study-wide context: Every donor yielded three CD4 naive, three CD4 memory, two CD8 naive and one CD8 memory plate. Study-level results: Expectations were that clonotype sharing among donors would be affected by sequencing depth.

Note on this clone: Antigen unknown.

Data came from immunoSEQ multiplex PCR; TCRdb stores just in-frame clones and leaves some out. Found here are approximately 2,200,000 clones, 93% of them singletons; the top ten hold 1.7%. Positively selected for CCR7, the CD45RO-negative cells used as naive CD8 cells excluded terminally differentiated effector memory CD45RA+ cells. HIV-negative, healthy adults without recent acute infections or vaccinations were the donors. The sequence was obtained from a man between 18 and 29 years old in good health. Some clones in this sample may be carry-over from other donors' samples. Sequencing was performed on naive CD8+ T cells from PBMCs.

CDR3 nucleotides: TGCACCAGCAACCCGACAGCCACAAGGGCTGAAGCTTTCTTT. Protein: CTSNPTATRAEAFF. This chain links TRBV1 with TRBJ1-1; TRBD1 reflects the table's D call only, with no check against the DNA. TRBV1 is tagged as a pseudogene. CDR3 size: 14 residues.